This T cell receptor (beta chain) was found in a study of control samples from healthy donors and cancer patients. Data came from immunoSEQ multiplex PCR; TCRdb stores just in-frame clones and leaves some out. The sample includes fewer than 130,000 clones, roughly 90% of them seen just once. The clonotype comes from a woman in her sixties with lung cancer. Sequences were obtained from PBMCs.

CDR3 sequence: CASSHGQGPYEQYF. CDR3 nucleotide sequence: TGTGCCAGCAGCCACGGACAGGGGCCCTACGAGCAGTACTTC. The chain joins TRBV3-1 (or the pseudogene TRBV3-2) to TRBJ2-7; 9 positions agree with TRBD1. CDR1 LGHDT and CDR2 YNNKEL come from the germline V gene (reference sequence). Trimming took 3 bases from V and 2 from J; bases not matched to a gene: 2. This CDR3 contains 14 residues.